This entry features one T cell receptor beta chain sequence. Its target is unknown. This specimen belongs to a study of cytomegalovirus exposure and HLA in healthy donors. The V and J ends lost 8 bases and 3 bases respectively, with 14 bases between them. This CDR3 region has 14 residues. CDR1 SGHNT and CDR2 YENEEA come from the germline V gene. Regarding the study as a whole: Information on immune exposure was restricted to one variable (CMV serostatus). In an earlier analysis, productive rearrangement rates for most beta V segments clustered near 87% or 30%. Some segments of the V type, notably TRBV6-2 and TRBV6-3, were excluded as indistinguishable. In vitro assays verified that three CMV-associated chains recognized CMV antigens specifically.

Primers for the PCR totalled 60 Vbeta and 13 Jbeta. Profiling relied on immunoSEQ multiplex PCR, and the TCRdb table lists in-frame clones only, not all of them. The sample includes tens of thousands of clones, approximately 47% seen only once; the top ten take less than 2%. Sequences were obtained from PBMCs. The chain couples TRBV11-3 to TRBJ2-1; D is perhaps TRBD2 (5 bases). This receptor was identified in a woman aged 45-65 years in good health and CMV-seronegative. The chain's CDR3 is CASSRGGSYNEQFF. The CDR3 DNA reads TGTGCCAGCTCCCGGGGTGGAAGCTACAATGAGCAGTTCTTC.